This TCR beta chain was recovered during a study of T cells after posttransplantation cyclophosphamide. Study results and limitations: Later post-transplant blood repertoires were often dominated by donor CD8+ memory clones. TRB overlap between skin or GI tissue T cells and blood was limited. Recipient CMV seropositivity and CMV reactivation strongly tracked TRB clonality.

Assay used: immunoSEQ multiplex PCR; TCRdb lists only in-frame clones, some missing. Among approximately 40,000 clones listed, just under 80% were seen once. As to this clone: The target antigen is unknown.

Treatment was busulfan-fludarabine conditioning, a marrow graft, and cyclophosphamide on days +3 and +4. Sequencing was performed on CD4+ T cells sorted from blood, taken 1,900 to 2,000 days after a stem cell transplant with posttransplant cyclophosphamide. The receptor was isolated from a female patient in her forties or fifties who received an allogeneic stem cell transplant from a related donor, was CMV-positive, and had no GVHD. Some T cells may be transferred from the graft donor.

As DNA, the CDR3 is TGCGCCAGCAGCCAAGACCCACAGGGTACGGGAGGGGCCAACGTCCTGACTTTC. Translation gives CASSQDPQGTGGANVLTF. The chain has TRBV4-1 and TRBJ2-6; TRBD1 might be the D (6 bases). This CDR3 is built from 18 residues. Trimming left V 0 bases short and J 4 bases short, with 16 bases between. CDR1 MGHRA and CDR2 YSYEKL come from the germline V gene.